The present T cell receptor (beta chain) was sequenced within a study of vaccination and CD4 T cells after COVID-19. A word on this clonotype: Its antigen is not known.

Treatment in this sample: roughly 11-day PBMC culture with coronavirus spike peptide pools or control peptides (ViraFEST assay). Germline loops: CDR1 SNHLY, CDR2 FYNNEI. The length of the CDR3 is 11 residues. The V gene lost 7 bases and the J gene lost 3 bases, with 5 bases spanning the gap. The assay that was used to sequence DNA from cultured CD4+ T cells was the Oncomine TCR Beta short-read assay. TCRdb itself ran the PCR reads through MiXCR, one entry per CDR3 protein. The table lists roughly 17,000 distinct CDR3 sequences, roughly half of them singletons. This receptor was obtained from a human donor who had recovered from COVID-19. The J gene is TRBJ2-3, the V gene TRBV2, with D hard to call. Sequenced input: CD4+ T cells from blood, cultured in vitro. The DNA for the CDR3 is TGTGCCAGCATTGAGACAGATACGCAGTATTTT. The encoded protein is CASIETDTQYF. Full variable domain (remainder filled in from reference TRBV2 and TRBJ2-3): EPEVTQTPSHQVTQMGQEVILRCVPISNHLYFYWYRQILGQKVEFLVSFYNNEISEKSEIFDDQFSVERPDGSNFTLKIRSTKLEDSAMYFCASIETDTQYFGPGTRLTVL.